These 20 T cell receptor beta chains originate from one sample sequenced in a study of human T cells and chemical hapten exposure. Sample time point: patch test 3, about 24 weeks after DPC sensitization. Treatment given: therapeutic diphenylcyclopropenone sensitization with weekly scalp DPC. Each CDR3 protein gets one entry after TCRdb re-called the RACE reads with MiXCR. The sample includes fewer than 80,000 distinct CDR3 sequences, approximately 10% seen only once; the top ten take approximately 2.4%. The input for sequencing was whole blood, taken in connection with sensitization to the hapten diphenylcyclopropenone (DPC). Receptors were obtained from a woman in her thirties with alopecia areata. Some clones in this sample may be carry-over from other donors' samples.

This clonotype was seen many times. This chain uses TRBV18 with TRBJ2-2; TRBD2 matches 10 bases. Germline V gene data show CDR1 as KGHSH and CDR2 as LQKENI. V shed 6 bases, J shed 0 bases, and the junction held 13 bases outside the gene matches. The CDR3 loop spans 19 amino acids. CDR3 sequence (DNA): TGTGCCAGCTCGGACCTGGGTCTAGCGGGAGTTTCGAACACCGGGGAGCTGTTTTTT. Its translation is CASSDLGLAGVSNTGELFF. Based on the CDR3 plus reference TRBV18 and TRBJ2-2, the full variable domain is NAGVMQNPRHLVRRRGQEARLRCSPMKGHSHVYWYRQLPEEGLKFMVYLQKENIIDESGMPKERFSAEFPKEGPSILRIQQVVRGDSAAYFCASSDLGLAGVSNTGELFFGEGSRLTVL.

The chain combines TRBV7-2 with TRBJ2-7; D is perhaps TRBD2 (6 bases). This CDR3 comprises 14 residues. Germline-derived CDR1 and CDR2 are SGHTA and FQGNSA. V was clipped by 1 base and J by 2 bases, with 9 bases between them. The CDR3 DNA reads as TGTGCCAGCAGCTTAGGCCAGCGGGCCTACGAGCAGTACTTC. Protein product: CASSLGQRAYEQYF.

This clonotype has only a few counts. This rearrangement joins TRBV28 to TRBJ1-5; no reliable D call. Germline CDR1 and CDR2: MDHEN and SYDVKM. This CDR3 spans 10 amino acids. V was cut by 5 bases and J by 8 bases, with 4 bases left in between. The CDR3 DNA reads as TGTGCCAGCAGTCTGGAGCCCCAGCATTTT. Protein: CASSLEPQHF.

The rearrangement links TRBV3-1 to TRBJ1-2; D is perhaps TRBD1 (6 bases). V lost 4 bases, J lost 8 bases, and 20 bases lay in between. Per the germline V gene, CDR1 is LGHDT and CDR2 is YNNKEL (reference sequence). This CDR3 contains 15 residues. The CDR3 loop reads CASSPTGSPIEGYTF. The CDR3 bases are TGTGCCAGCAGCCCGACAGGATCCCCAATTGAAGGCTACACCTTC.

This clonotype was counted between two and nine times. The rearrangement links TRBV7-9 to TRBJ2-5, with 10 bases lining up with TRBD2. Germline V gene sequence: CDR1 SEHNR, CDR2 FQNEAQ (reference sequence). With 2 bases clipped from V and 0 bases from J, the junction kept 3 bases outside the gene matches. The CDR3 has 16 residues. Here the CDR3 DNA reads TGTGCCAGCAGCTTAACGGGACTAGCGTACCAAGAGACCCAGTACTTC. It yields the protein CASSLTGLAYQETQYF.

The sample holds many counts of this clonotype. The chain couples TRBV14 to TRBJ2-7; possibly TRBD1 for D (5 bases). Trimming removed 1 base at V and 8 bases at J, with 9 bases between. Germline CDR1 SGHDN, CDR2 FVKESK. The CDR3 has 12 residues. Here the CDR3 DNA reads TGTGCCAGCAGCCAAGGGACAACCAAGCAGTACTTC. The encoded protein is CASSQGTTKQYF.

This clonotype has a handful of counts. The genes are TRBV20-1 and TRBJ1-4, with D unclear. The CDR3 is 13 amino acids. Germline V gene sequence: CDR1 DFQATT, CDR2 SNEGSKA (reference sequence). Trimming shortened V by 3 bases and J by 8 bases, and 13 bases separated the two germline ends. CDR3 coding DNA: TGCAGTGCTAGTTCCCCCCTGAAGGAAAAACTGTTTTTT. Encoded protein: CSASSPLKEKLFF.

The chain has TRBV10-3 and TRBJ2-5, with D tentatively TRBD2 (5 bases). This CDR3 is 14 amino acids long. Trimming shortened V by 2 bases and J by 5 bases, and 12 bases separated the two germline ends. Germline V lookup: CDR1 ENHRY, CDR2 SYGVKD. Written as DNA, the CDR3 is TGTGCCATCAGTGAGATCGCGGGTTCCGAGACCCAGTACTTC. Protein sequence: CAISEIAGSETQYF.

This clonotype came up a few times. The rearrangement links TRBV6-1 to TRBJ1-6; D is unclear. The CDR3 loop spans 14 amino acids. Trimming took 0 bases from V and 7 from J, leaving 7 bases between them. Germline V lookup: CDR1 MNHNS, CDR2 SASEGT. DNA for the CDR3: TGTGCCAGCAGTGAAGCAGGCTCAAATTCACCCCTCCACTTT. This sequence encodes CASSEAGSNSPLHF.

This clonotype was observed a handful of times. The V gene is TRBV29-1, the J gene TRBJ2-1, with 10 nucleotides matching TRBD2. V lost 4 bases, J lost 0 bases, and 3 bases stayed unmatched. The CDR3 is 15 amino acids. Germline values: CDR1 SQVTM, CDR2 ANQGSEA. For the CDR3, the DNA is TGCAGCGTTGCGATAGCGGGGGGCTCCTACAATGAGCAGTTCTTC. Encoded protein: CSVAIAGGSYNEQFF.

This clonotype was observed a few times. This chain joins TRBV7-9 and TRBJ2-7; 9 nucleotides line up with TRBD1. From germline, CDR1 is SEHNR and CDR2 FQNEAQ (reference sequence). V trimming: 1 base; J trimming: 5 bases; junction bases outside the gene matches: 6. The CDR3 spans 15 residues. The CDR3 loop is CASSLEGTGKDEQYF. CDR3 bases: TGTGCCAGCAGCTTAGAGGGGACAGGGAAAGACGAGCAGTACTTC.

In this sample, this clonotype turned up a few times. V and J are TRBV6-2 or TRBV6-3 and TRBJ1-5; TRBD1 is a possible D gene (6 bases). The germline V gene has CDR1 MNHEY and CDR2 SVGEGT. There are 16 residues in the CDR3. Trimming left V 6 bases short and J 7 bases short, with 22 bases between. The chain's CDR3 is CASSPTTGRARQPQHF. In DNA form, the CDR3 reads TGTGCCAGCAGCCCGACAACAGGGAGGGCCCGACAGCCCCAGCATTTT.

Many counts were recorded for this clonotype. The chain links TRBV28 to TRBJ1-1; D call uncertain. In germline, CDR1 is MDHEN, CDR2 SYDVKM. V lost 6 bases and J lost 1, with 9 bases in between. The CDR3 is 13 amino acids. The CDR3 bases are TGTGCCAGCAGGCCACCTAAGAACACTGAAGCTTTCTTT. Amino acids: CASRPPKNTEAFF.

In this sample, this clonotype turned up many times. The V gene is TRBV5-5, the J gene TRBJ1-1; unclear D gene. Germline V lookup: CDR1 SGHKS, CDR2 YYEKEE (reference sequence). The CDR3 spans 13 residues. With 4 bases removed from V and 1 base from J, the gap between germline ends came to 8 bases. The CDR3 nucleotides are TGTGCCAGCAGCCCCGGGTGGAACACTGAAGCTTTCTTT. Protein sequence: CASSPGWNTEAFF.

The rearrangement links TRBV5-6 to TRBJ2-3; D is perhaps TRBD1 or TRBD2 (5 bases each). The V gene lost 2 bases and the J gene lost 2 bases, with 15 bases spanning the gap. The germline V gene encodes CDR1 SGHDT and CDR2 YYEEEE. This CDR3 region has 16 residues. CDR3 loop: CASSFSLRGYTDTQYF. CDR3 DNA sequence: TGTGCCAGCAGCTTTAGTTTGAGGGGATACACAGATACGCAGTATTTT.

This clonotype appeared many times. V gene TRBV30 combines with J gene TRBJ1-2; D gene unclear. Germline-derived CDR1 and CDR2 are GTSNPN and SVGIG (reference sequence). The CDR3 has 13 residues. The ends were cut back, 2 bases at V and 6 bases at J, with 13 bases in the middle. The CDR3: CAWSFDVRNGYTF. The CDR3 DNA reads as TGTGCCTGGAGTTTCGACGTACGCAATGGCTACACCTTC.

This clonotype was seen a few times. CDR3 nucleotide sequence: TGTGCCAGCAGCCAGACGGTGGGAGGGCAGTACTTC. Translating gives CASSQTVGGQYF. The chain couples TRBV11-2 to TRBJ2-7; D may be TRBD2 (6 bases). Germline CDR1 is SGHAT and CDR2 is FQNNGV. The CDR3 sequence is 12 residues long. Trimming stripped 5 bases from V and 9 bases from J, with 14 bases between. The full variable domain, completed using reference TRBV11-2 and TRBJ2-7, is EAGVAQSPRYKIIEKRQSVAFWCNPISGHATLYWYQQILGQGPKLLIQFQNNGVVDDSQLPKDRFSAERLKGVDSTLKIQPAKLEDSAVYLCASSQTVGGQYFGPGTRLTVT.

The V and J genes are TRBV13 and TRBJ2-2, with D hard to call. From germline, CDR1 is PRHDT and CDR2 FYEKMQ (reference sequence). This CDR3 is built from 12 residues. The V end was cut by 5 bases, the J end by 6 bases, with 7 bases between. The CDR3 protein is CASSPRAGELFF. CDR3 coding DNA: TGTGCCAGCAGCCCTAGGGCCGGGGAGCTGTTTTTT.

In this sample, this clonotype turned up a few times. The chain links TRBV6-5 to TRBJ2-3; the D gene is possibly TRBD1 (8 bases). V was clipped by 5 bases and J by 6 bases, with 18 bases between them. Germline-derived CDR1 and CDR2 are MNHEY and SVGAGI. CDR3 length equals 15 residues. In nucleotides, the CDR3 is TGTGCCAGCAGTCCTGCTGGACAGGGAGGGGATACGCAGTATTTT. Translation gives CASSPAGQGGDTQYF.

This clonotype occurred once. The chain carries TRBV28 and TRBJ2-7; TRBD2 aligns across 7 bases. Trimming took 8 bases from V and 2 from J; bases not matched to a gene: 6. The germline CDR1 and CDR2 sequences are MDHEN and SYDVKM. The CDR3 has 13 amino acids. CDR3 in DNA: TGTGCCAGCTCGGGAGGAACCCCCTACGAGCAGTACTTC. It translates to CASSGGTPYEQYF.